Each of the 26 T cell receptor beta chains below was sequenced from the same sample in a study of Ad26.COV2.S vaccination and SARS-CoV-2 variants. Stated treatment: around 19 received Ad26.COV2.S at low or high dose, single or two shots; several received placebo; per-sample allocation not given. On day 63 after the first injection, vaccine and placebo recipients gave samples. Sequenced by immunoSEQ multiplex PCR; TCRdb stores in-frame clones only, minus some. The top ten hold around 10% of the sample, which has 380,000 or so clones, about 88% seen once. The sequencing used peripheral blood, collected in a trial of Ad26.COV2.S vaccine versus placebo. Every receptor here comes from a person aged 18 to 65 who received the Ad26.COV2.S COVID-19 vaccine or a placebo.

The chain couples TRBV28 to TRBJ1-2; no clear D gene. V lost 5 bases and J 5 bases, leaving 12 bases between the germline ends. CDR1 is MDHEN, CDR2 SYDVKM, per germline. The CDR3 spans 13 residues. The CDR3 DNA follows: TGTGCCAGCAGTCGGTCGCAGTCTTATGGCTACACCTTC. Translated: CASSRSQSYGYTF.

The gene calls are TRBV20-1 and TRBJ2-5; D gene unclear. Deletions cut 2 bases from V and 4 bases from J, with 5 bases between. Germline V lookup: CDR1 DFQATT, CDR2 SNEGSKA (reference sequence). This CDR3 contains 11 residues. The CDR3 reads CSARHGETQYF. CDR3 bases: TGCAGTGCTAGACACGGAGAGACCCAGTACTTC.

The CDR3 loop is CASSNDRAVGELFF. The CDR3 DNA reads TGTGCCAGCAGTAACGACAGGGCCGTCGGGGAGCTGTTTTTT. The J gene is TRBJ2-2, the V gene TRBV2; TRBD1 matches 7 bases. Looked up from germline, CDR1 is SNHLY and CDR2 is FYNNEI. V lost 5 bases, J lost 7 bases, and 7 bases stayed unmatched. This CDR3 has 14 amino acids.

This chain connects TRBV12-3 or TRBV12-4 to TRBJ2-1; D perhaps matches TRBD1 (5 bases). The CDR3 runs to 12 residues. V was clipped by 3 bases and J by 6 bases, with 6 bases between them. This chain's CDR3 is CASSFTGNEQFF. CDR3 bases: TGTGCCAGCAGTTTCACAGGCAATGAGCAGTTCTTC.

The V gene is TRBV3-1 (or the pseudogene TRBV3-2), the J gene TRBJ1-6; tentatively, D is TRBD1 (5 bases). Trimming pared 0 bases from V and 7 bases from J, leaving 19 bases between. This CDR3 has 18 amino acids. Per germline, CDR1 LGHDT and CDR2 YNNKEL (reference sequence). The CDR3 sequence is CASSQDRSWRGGNSPLHF. In DNA, the CDR3 is TGTGCCAGCAGCCAAGATCGAAGTTGGAGGGGAGGCAATTCACCCCTCCACTTT.

The chain employs TRBV11-2 and TRBJ1-1; D remains ambiguous. CDR1 is SGHAT, CDR2 FQNNGV, per germline. V shed 0 bases and J shed 0 bases, with 2 bases lying between them. CDR3 length equals 13 residues. CDR3 DNA sequence: TGTGCCAGCAGCTTAGAGATGAACACTGAAGCTTTCTTT. Its translation: CASSLEMNTEAFF.

The chain employs TRBV5-4 and TRBJ2-7; a possible D gene is TRBD2 (6 bases). With 3 bases removed from V and 4 bases from J, the gap between germline ends came to 14 bases. Germline V gene sequence: CDR1 SGHNT, CDR2 YYREEE (reference sequence). The length of the CDR3 is 14 residues. In DNA form, the CDR3 reads TGTGCCAGCAGCTCGGGACTGCCGACGTACGAGCAGTACTTC. It yields the protein CASSSGLPTYEQYF.

The chain uses TRBV28 and TRBJ1-4, with 7 bases that match TRBD1. Trimming took 3 bases from V and 7 from J; bases not matched to a gene: 11. Looked up from germline, CDR1 is MDHEN and CDR2 is SYDVKM. The CDR3 extends over 16 amino acids. The CDR3 sequence is CASSFSRQGGAEKLFF. The CDR3 DNA follows: TGTGCCAGCAGTTTTTCCCGGCAGGGGGGCGCTGAAAAACTGTTTTTT.

The chain combines TRBV7-2 with TRBJ1-2; maybe TRBD1 (5 bases). This CDR3 has 13 amino acids. Germline CDR1 and CDR2: SGHTA and FQGNSA. V was trimmed by 6 bases and J by 4 bases, leaving 12 bases between them. This CDR3 reads CASRTGALYGYTF. For the CDR3, the DNA is TGTGCCAGCAGAACAGGAGCCCTCTATGGCTACACCTTC.

The chain has TRBV4-1 and TRBJ2-7; 8 bases line up with TRBD2. V was pared by 2 bases and J by 1 base, with 4 bases of the junction left unmatched. Per the germline V gene, CDR1 is MGHRA and CDR2 is YSYEKL. The CDR3 totals 15 residues. CDR3 coding DNA: TGCGCCAGCAGCCAATCTAGCGGGCCTTCCTACGAGCAGTACTTC. Its protein product is CASSQSSGPSYEQYF.

V is TRBV4-1 and J is TRBJ1-1, with D unclear. The CDR3 is 12 amino acids. Germline V gives CDR1 MGHRA, CDR2 YSYEKL. Trimming shortened V by 6 bases and J by 0 bases, and 5 bases separated the two germline ends. The CDR3 loop reads CASSRVNTEAFF. The CDR3, as DNA: TGCGCCAGCAGTCGGGTGAACACTGAAGCTTTCTTT.

The chain recombines TRBV2 with TRBJ2-1; no reliable D call. The CDR3 is 15 amino acids. V gave up 1 base and J gave up 5 bases, with 12 bases separating them. Per germline, CDR1 SNHLY and CDR2 FYNNEI. CDR3 in DNA: TGTGCCAGCAGTGAAGAAGGCCATGGGAACAATGAGCAGTTCTTC. Translation: CASSEEGHGNNEQFF.

V is TRBV6-5 and J is TRBJ1-5; 10 nucleotides line up with TRBD1. From germline, CDR1 is MNHEY and CDR2 SVGAGI. The CDR3 is 16 amino acids. V shed 4 bases, J shed 6 bases, and the junction held 9 bases outside the gene matches. For the CDR3, the DNA is TGTGCCAGCAGTTCTAGGACAGGGGGAAAGGGTCAGCCCCAGCATTTT. Translating it yields CASSSRTGGKGQPQHF.

As regards this clone: Other DNA variants within this sample encode the same CDR3. The chain combines TRBV5-1 with TRBJ2-1; 10 bases map to TRBD2. After removal of 0 bases from V and 4 bases from J, the junction contained 1 base not matched to a gene. Germline-derived CDR1 and CDR2 are SGHRS and YFSETQ. The CDR3 is 15 amino acids. CDR3: CASSLALAGYNEQFF. CDR3 bases: TGCGCCAGCAGCTTGGCACTAGCGGGGTACAATGAGCAGTTCTTC.

The genes are TRBV19 and TRBJ1-6; the D gene is possibly TRBD1 (6 bases). The CDR3 has 14 residues. CDR1 and CDR2 from the germline V gene are LNHDA and SQIVND (reference sequence). V was cut by 6 bases and J by 9 bases, with 15 bases left in between. The DNA for the CDR3 is TGTGCCAGTAGGGGGGACAATTACGCTTCACCCCTCCACTTT. Translating it yields CASRGDNYASPLHF.

The chain couples TRBV28 to TRBJ1-2; D gene unclear. The CDR3 runs to 14 residues. Germline lookup yields CDR1 MDHEN and CDR2 SYDVKM. The V and J ends lost 2 bases and 3 bases respectively, with 10 bases between them. CDR3 bases: TGTGCCAGCAGTTTAAAAAACCCTTACTATGGCTACACCTTC. Translated: CASSLKNPYYGYTF.

This chain uses TRBV12-3 or TRBV12-4 with TRBJ2-1; D gene ambiguous. This CDR3 spans 12 amino acids. V was shortened by 8 bases and J by 0 bases, with 5 bases between the two germline ends. CDR3: CASGVSYNEQFF. The CDR3 bases are TGTGCCAGCGGGGTCTCCTACAATGAGCAGTTCTTC.

A note on this clone: Germline is not matched at one junction end, which may reflect a read error. The V and J genes are TRBV7-9 and TRBJ1-3, with no clear D. This CDR3 is built from 11 residues. Looked up from germline, CDR1 is SEHNR and CDR2 is FQNEAQ (reference sequence). CDR3 coding DNA: TGTGCCAGCAGCTTATCCGGGTTTAGAGATTTT. Translating it yields CASSLSGFRDF. The full variable domain, in which reference TRBV7-9 and TRBJ1-3 provide the parts outside the CDR3, is DTGVSQNPRHKITKRGQNVTFRCDPISEHNRLYWYRQTLGQGPEFLTYFQNEAQLEKSRLLSDRFSAERPKGSFSTLEIQRTEQGDSAMYLCASSLSGFRDFGEGSWLTVV.

The chain recombines TRBV5-5 with TRBJ2-6; D unresolved. Germline-derived CDR1 and CDR2 are SGHKS and YYEKEE (reference sequence). The CDR3 extends over 12 amino acids. The V gene lost 7 bases and the J gene lost 2 bases, with 4 bases spanning the gap. CDR3 sequence (DNA): TGTGCCAGCGAAGCTGGGGCCAACGTCCTGACTTTC. This codes for CASEAGANVLTF.

The count of this clone is one. The chain employs TRBV4-1 and TRBJ2-7, with 10 bases matching TRBD1. V lost 4 bases to trimming and J lost 4 bases; unmatched junction nucleotides: 25. Germline loops: CDR1 MGHRA, CDR2 YSYEKL. The CDR3 consists of 21 residues. CDR3 bases: TGCGCCAGCAGCCGCAACTCGGGGGGACAGGGGACCGCGGGAGGCTTGTACGAGCAGTACTTC. This encodes CASSRNSGGQGTAGGLYEQYF.

In DNA, the CDR3 is TGTGCCAGCAGTGTTCTGGGGGGGCTTGGCAAAAACATTCAGTACTTC. Protein sequence: CASSVLGGLGKNIQYF. The chain carries TRBV6-4 and TRBJ2-4; a possible D gene is TRBD2 (7 bases). Deletions cut 4 bases from V and 3 bases from J, with 16 bases between. Looked up from germline, CDR1 is MRHNA and CDR2 is SNTAGT. This CDR3 contains 16 residues.

The chain uses TRBV2 and TRBJ2-3; D might be TRBD1 (5 bases). The CDR3 length is 15 residues. Deletions cut 6 bases from V and 3 bases from J, with 16 bases between. The germline gives CDR1 SNHLY, CDR2 FYNNEI. The CDR3: CASRRWGLRTDTQYF. DNA of the CDR3: TGTGCCAGCAGGAGATGGGGCTTACGGACAGATACGCAGTATTTT.

This clone has a single count. This chain links TRBV24-1 with TRBJ1-5; the match to TRBD1 covers 7 bases. The length of the CDR3 is 14 residues. After removal of 4 bases from V and 7 bases from J, the junction contained 6 bases not matched to a gene. Germline CDR1 reads KGHDR; CDR2 reads SFDVKD. CDR3 loop: CATSEGTVSQPQHF. The CDR3 DNA sequence: TGTGCCACCAGTGAGGGGACAGTAAGCCAGCCCCAGCATTTT.

The chain joins TRBV28 to TRBJ1-2; TRBD1 agrees at 10 bases. The CDR3 has 14 residues. In germline, CDR1 is MDHEN, CDR2 SYDVKM. With 7 bases clipped from V and 7 bases from J, the junction kept 9 bases outside the gene matches. The CDR3 nucleotides are TGTGCCAGCACCTTGACAGGGGGCGGGAGTGGCTACACCTTC. This codes for CASTLTGGGSGYTF.

The V call is TRBV6-6, the J call TRBJ1-5; 7 positions agree with TRBD1. Germline V gene lookup returns CDR1 MNHNY and CDR2 SVGAGI (reference sequence). Unmatched junction bases numbered 5, after V lost 1 base and J lost 5 bases. The CDR3 covers 15 residues. Here the CDR3 DNA reads TGTGCCAGCAGTTACTTCCGGGACAGCCATCAGCCCCAGCATTTT. Its translation: CASSYFRDSHQPQHF.

This clone was counted between two and nine times. V and J are TRBV18 and TRBJ2-3, with D unclear. The V gene's germline CDR1 is KGHSH and CDR2 LQKENI. The CDR3 sequence is 16 residues long. V lost 5 bases and J 0 bases, leaving 15 bases between the germline ends. This chain's CDR3 is CASSASNGQSTDTQYF. The DNA for the CDR3 is TGTGCCAGCTCAGCCTCCAATGGGCAAAGCACAGATACGCAGTATTTT.